One sample yielded the 8 T cell receptor beta chains listed below, sequenced in a study of T cells expressing NK-cell markers (TCRdb year 2020). To prepare the library, 5' RACE was applied. TCRdb names Illumina HiSeq 2000 as the instrument used. The reads underwent TCRdb reprocessing, giving one record for each CDR3 protein sequence and no DNA. The sample's clone listing holds about 300,000 distinct CDR3 sequences. The leading ten clones occupy 3.5% to 5% of the sample. The material sequenced was blood T cells: a sorted CD56 or NKG2C T cell subset, CD4+ or CD8+ T cells, or bulk PBMC T cells (not recorded which). These receptors came from a woman between 18 and 69 years old in good health.

V gene TRBV10-3 combines with J gene TRBJ2-7; the D call of TRBD1 rests on TCRdb alone, since no DNA is present to check it. CDR3 length: 13 amino acids. Germline V gene data show CDR1 as ENHRY and CDR2 as SYGVKD. The CDR3 is CAAAGTGDYEQYF.

The chain joins TRBV20-1 to TRBJ2-7; TCRdb proposes TRBD1, but this gene call is untestable without DNA. The CDR3 is 13 amino acids. Looked up from germline, CDR1 is DFQATT and CDR2 is SNEGSKA (reference sequence). Here the CDR3 reads CSARRDTTYEQYF.

V is TRBV12-3 or TRBV12-4 and J is TRBJ2-5; TCRdb selects TRBD1, and the lack of DNA leaves this call unchecked. The CDR3 extends over 13 amino acids. This chain's CDR3 is CASRRQIQETQYF.

The chain employs TRBV6-2 or TRBV6-3 and TRBJ2-2. The CDR3 is 13 residues long. Germline V CDR1 and CDR2: MNHEY, SVGEGT. The CDR3 is CASSSWTYGELFF.

V usage is TRBV19 and J usage is TRBJ1-2. Germline CDR1 LNHDA, CDR2 SQIVND (reference sequence). This CDR3 spans 15 amino acids. CDR3 amino acids: CASSIRRRGILGYTF.

This sequence joins TRBV6-1 and TRBJ1-2; TCRdb returns TRBD1, unconfirmable since there is no DNA. CDR1 is MNHNS and CDR2 is SASEGT in the germline V gene. CDR3 length equals 13 residues. Here the CDR3 reads CASRTGEKGGYTF.

The chain uses TRBV5-4 and TRBJ2-1; TCRdb outputs TRBD2, but without DNA this stays unchecked. CDR3 length: 16 amino acids. Germline V gives CDR1 SGHNT, CDR2 YYREEE (reference sequence). The CDR3 protein is CASSLAGLAGYNEQFF. The entire variable domain, with the rest obtained from reference TRBV5-4 and TRBJ2-1, is as follows: ETGVTQSPTHLIKTRGQQVTLRCSSQSGHNTVSWYQQALGQGPQFIFQYYREEENGRGNFPPRFSGLQFPNYSSELNVNALELDDSALYLCASSLAGLAGYNEQFFGPGTRLTVL.

The CDR3 is CASPTGVGNTEAFF. The chain employs TRBV27 and TRBJ1-1; TCRdb indicates TRBD1, and absent DNA this call remains unverified. Germline values: CDR1 MNHEY, CDR2 SMNVEV (reference sequence). The CDR3 runs 14 residues.